This T cell receptor (beta chain) derives from a study of T cells after posttransplantation cyclophosphamide. Overall study findings and caveats: After PTCy, TRB diversity resembled that of CNI/methotrexate controls.

For this clone: The antigen remains undetermined.

CDR3 size: 16 residues. Cyclophosphamide on days +3 and +4 followed busulfan-fludarabine conditioning and a marrow graft. Measured with immunoSEQ multiplex PCR; TCRdb has only the in-frame clones, and not every one. Among about 2,800 clones listed, about 60% were seen once. The chain uses TRBV21-1 and TRBJ2-1; the table's D gene call, TRBD2, was not cross checked with the DNA. TRBV21-1 is a recognized pseudogene. Specimen: PBMCs, collected 30 days after allogeneic stem cell transplant with posttransplant cyclophosphamide. The receptor's source is a male patient between 55 and 70 years old who received an allogeneic stem cell transplant from a related donor and was CMV-positive. Some T cells may trace back to the graft donor. The CDR3 loop reads CASSKGTSGTFNEQFF. In nucleotides, the CDR3 is TGTGCCAGCAGCAAAGGAACTAGCGGGACGTTCAATGAGCAGTTCTTC.